This entry lists 7 T cell receptor beta chains sequenced from one sample in a study of CD8 T cells in Susac syndrome. With random hexamers, reverse transcription was performed on about 0.5 to 1 ug of RNA. TCRdb analysed the immunoSEQ multiplex PCR reads with MiXCR anew, one entry per CDR3 protein. The sample lists 100,000 or so distinct CDR3 sequences, approximately 90% occurring once. Sequences were obtained from CD8+ T cells from PBMCs. Receptors were obtained from a human donor in good health.

This chain uses TRBV6-5 with TRBJ2-1; D perhaps matches TRBD1 (7 bases). Germline lookup yields CDR1 MNHEY and CDR2 SVGAGI. Trimming stripped 0 bases from V and 9 bases from J, with 15 bases between. The CDR3 length is 15 residues. DNA of the CDR3: TGTGCCAGCAGTTACTCGGCAGGGGGGATGATTGAGCAGTTCTTC. It yields the protein CASSYSAGGMIEQFF.

V is TRBV9 and J is TRBJ2-7; tentative D call: TRBD2 (5 bases). The V gene lost 7 bases and the J gene lost 6 bases, with 17 bases spanning the gap. Germline V gene sequence: CDR1 SGDLS, CDR2 YYNGEE. This CDR3 region has 13 residues. The CDR3 here is CASSIGPTSEQYF. The CDR3 DNA sequence: TGTGCCAGCTCCATAGGCCCCACTAGCGAGCAGTACTTC.

The rearrangement links TRBV5-4 to TRBJ1-2; no clear D gene. The CDR3 is made up of 16 amino acids. CDR1 and CDR2 from the germline V gene are SGHNT and YYREEE (reference sequence). V lost 0 bases, J lost 5 bases, and 17 bases lay in between. The DNA for the CDR3 is TGTGCCAGCAGCTTGGCGCCGCCTCCGGATTATTATGGCTACACCTTC. Its protein is CASSLAPPPDYYGYTF.

The rearrangement uses TRBV9 and TRBJ2-7, with D unclear. This CDR3 contains 14 residues. The V gene lost 0 bases and the J gene lost 0 bases, with 7 bases spanning the gap. Germline lookup yields CDR1 SGDLS and CDR2 YYNGEE. CDR3 DNA: TGTGCCAGCAGCGTAGGGTCCGGCTCCTACGAGCAGTACTTC. It specifies CASSVGSGSYEQYF.

This chain connects TRBV23-1 to TRBJ1-2; unclear D gene. TRBV23-1 is recorded as an ORF, its role being uncertain. The CDR3 is 18 amino acids. V was trimmed by 5 bases and J by 4 bases, leaving 26 bases between them. This CDR3 reads CASSSHFRTSSLSYGYTF. The CDR3 coding sequence is TGCGCCAGCAGTAGTCACTTCAGGACGTCCTCTTTGTCCTATGGCTACACCTTC.

The V and J genes are TRBV7-9 and TRBJ2-3, with D unresolved. Germline CDR1 and CDR2: SEHNR and FQNEAQ (reference sequence). V was cut by 0 bases and J by 4 bases, with 5 bases left in between. The CDR3 sequence is 13 residues long. CDR3 sequence reads: CASSLATADTQYF. The DNA of the CDR3 is TGTGCCAGCAGCTTAGCAACGGCAGATACGCAGTATTTT.

The V call is TRBV12-3 or TRBV12-4, the J call TRBJ2-3; D remains ambiguous. The V gene lost 3 bases and the J gene lost 3 bases, with 7 bases spanning the gap. The CDR3 extends over 13 amino acids. CDR3 residues: CASSFGGTDTQYF. The CDR3 DNA reads as TGTGCCAGCAGTTTCGGCGGAACAGATACGCAGTATTTT.